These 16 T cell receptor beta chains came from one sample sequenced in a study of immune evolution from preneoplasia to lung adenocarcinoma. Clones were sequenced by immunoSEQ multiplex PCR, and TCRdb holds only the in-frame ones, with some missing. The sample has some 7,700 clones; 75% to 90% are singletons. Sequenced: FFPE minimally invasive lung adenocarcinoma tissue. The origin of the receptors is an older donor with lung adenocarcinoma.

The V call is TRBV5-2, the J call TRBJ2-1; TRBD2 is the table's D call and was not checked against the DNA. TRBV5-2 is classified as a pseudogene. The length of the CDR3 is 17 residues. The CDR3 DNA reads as TGTGCCAGCAGCCAACCCGCCGTACTAGCGGGCTACAATGAGCAGTTCTTC. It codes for CASSQPAVLAGYNEQFF.

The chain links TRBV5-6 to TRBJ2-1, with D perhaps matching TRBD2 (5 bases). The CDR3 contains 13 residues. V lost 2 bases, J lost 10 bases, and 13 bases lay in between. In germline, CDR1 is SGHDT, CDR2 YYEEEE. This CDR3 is CASSLVAQPEQFF. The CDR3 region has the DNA TGTGCCAGCAGCTTAGTAGCGCAGCCAGAGCAGTTCTTC.

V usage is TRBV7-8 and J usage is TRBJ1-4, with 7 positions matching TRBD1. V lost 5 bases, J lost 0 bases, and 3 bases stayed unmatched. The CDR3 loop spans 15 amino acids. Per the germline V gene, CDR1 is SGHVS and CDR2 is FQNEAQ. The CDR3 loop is CASSRDRTTNEKLFF. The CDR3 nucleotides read TGTGCCAGCAGCCGGGACAGAACAACTAATGAAAAACTGTTTTTT.

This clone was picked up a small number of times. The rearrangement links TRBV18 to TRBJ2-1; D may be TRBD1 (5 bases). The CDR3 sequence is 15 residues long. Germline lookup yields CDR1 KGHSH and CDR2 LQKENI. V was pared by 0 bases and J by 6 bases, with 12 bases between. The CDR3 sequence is CASSPPSGAGNEQFF. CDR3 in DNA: TGTGCCAGCTCACCACCCAGTGGGGCAGGCAATGAGCAGTTCTTC.

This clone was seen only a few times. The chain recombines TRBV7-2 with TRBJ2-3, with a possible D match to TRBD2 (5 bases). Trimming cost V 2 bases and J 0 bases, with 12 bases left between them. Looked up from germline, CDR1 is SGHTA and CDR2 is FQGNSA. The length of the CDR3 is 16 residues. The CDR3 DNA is TGTGCCAGCAGCTTAAGAGGGTCCTCGAGCACAGATACGCAGTATTTT. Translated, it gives CASSLRGSSSTDTQYF.

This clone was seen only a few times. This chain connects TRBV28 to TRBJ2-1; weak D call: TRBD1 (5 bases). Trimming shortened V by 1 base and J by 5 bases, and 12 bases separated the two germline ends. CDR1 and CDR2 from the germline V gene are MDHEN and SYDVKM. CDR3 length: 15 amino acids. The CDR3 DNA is TGTGCCAGCAGTTTATTTGGTGGGGCAAACAATGAGCAGTTCTTC. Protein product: CASSLFGGANNEQFF. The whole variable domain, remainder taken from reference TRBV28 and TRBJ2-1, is DVKVTQSSRYLVKRTGEKVFLECVQDMDHENMFWYRQDPGLGLRLIYFSYDVKMKEKGDIPEGYSVSREKKERFSLILESASTNQTSMYLCASSLFGGANNEQFFGPGTRLTVL.

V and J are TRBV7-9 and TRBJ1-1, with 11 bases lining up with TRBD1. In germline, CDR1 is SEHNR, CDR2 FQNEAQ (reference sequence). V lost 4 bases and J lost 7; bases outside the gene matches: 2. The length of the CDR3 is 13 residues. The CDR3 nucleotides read TGTGCCAGCAGCTCGGACAGGGGGCTTGAAGCTTTCTTT. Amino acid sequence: CASSSDRGLEAFF.

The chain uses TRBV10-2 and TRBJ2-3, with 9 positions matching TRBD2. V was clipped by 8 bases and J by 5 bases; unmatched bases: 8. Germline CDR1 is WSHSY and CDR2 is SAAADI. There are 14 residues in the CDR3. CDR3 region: CASVREGRGDTQYF. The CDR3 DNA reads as TGCGCCAGCGTGCGGGAGGGCCGAGGAGATACGCAGTATTTT.

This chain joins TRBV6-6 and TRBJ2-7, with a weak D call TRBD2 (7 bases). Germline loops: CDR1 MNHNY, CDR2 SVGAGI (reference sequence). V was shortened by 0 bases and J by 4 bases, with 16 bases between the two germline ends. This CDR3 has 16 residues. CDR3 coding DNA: TGTGCCAGCAGTTACTCGTGGGGGGGCTCAATATACGAGCAGTACTTC. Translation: CASSYSWGGSIYEQYF.

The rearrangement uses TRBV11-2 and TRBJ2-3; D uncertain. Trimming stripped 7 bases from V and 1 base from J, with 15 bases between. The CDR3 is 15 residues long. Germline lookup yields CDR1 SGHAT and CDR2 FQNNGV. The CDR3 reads CASTPSNGGTDTQYF. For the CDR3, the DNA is TGTGCCAGCACTCCCTCAAACGGTGGCACAGATACGCAGTATTTT.

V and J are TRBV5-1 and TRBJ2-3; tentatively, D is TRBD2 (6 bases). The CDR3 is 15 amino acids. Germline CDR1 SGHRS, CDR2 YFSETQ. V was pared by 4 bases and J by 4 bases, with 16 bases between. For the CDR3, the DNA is TGCGCCAGCAGCCCGCCGCGGGATGGGTCAGATACGCAGTATTTT. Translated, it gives CASSPPRDGSDTQYF.

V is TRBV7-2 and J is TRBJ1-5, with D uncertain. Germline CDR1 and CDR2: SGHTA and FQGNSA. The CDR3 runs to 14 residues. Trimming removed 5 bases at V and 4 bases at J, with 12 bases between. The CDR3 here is CASSRTGGNQPQHF. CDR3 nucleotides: TGTGCCAGCAGCCGGACCGGCGGTAATCAGCCCCAGCATTTT.

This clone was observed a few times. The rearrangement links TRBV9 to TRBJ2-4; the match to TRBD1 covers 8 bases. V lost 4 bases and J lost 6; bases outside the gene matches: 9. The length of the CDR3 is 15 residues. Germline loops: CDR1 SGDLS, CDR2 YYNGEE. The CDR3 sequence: CASSPRSGQGNIQYF. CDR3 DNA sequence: TGTGCCAGCAGCCCTCGTTCTGGACAGGGAAACATTCAGTACTTC.

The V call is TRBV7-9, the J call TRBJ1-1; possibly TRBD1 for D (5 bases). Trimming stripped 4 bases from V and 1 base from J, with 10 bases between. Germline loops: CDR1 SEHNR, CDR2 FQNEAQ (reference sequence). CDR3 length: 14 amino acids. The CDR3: CASSSSGTNTEAFF. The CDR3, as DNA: TGTGCCAGCAGCTCCTCCGGGACGAACACTGAAGCTTTCTTT.

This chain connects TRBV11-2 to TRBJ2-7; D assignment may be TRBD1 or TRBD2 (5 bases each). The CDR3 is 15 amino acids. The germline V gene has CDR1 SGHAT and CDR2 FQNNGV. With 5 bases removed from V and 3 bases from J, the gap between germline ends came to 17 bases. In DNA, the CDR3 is TGTGCCAGCAGCGTTAGAACCGGGGCTGTCTACGAGCAGTACTTC. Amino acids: CASSVRTGAVYEQYF.

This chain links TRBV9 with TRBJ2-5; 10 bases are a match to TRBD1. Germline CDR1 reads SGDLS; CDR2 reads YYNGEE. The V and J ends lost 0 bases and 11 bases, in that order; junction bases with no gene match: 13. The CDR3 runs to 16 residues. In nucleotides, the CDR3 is TGTGCCAGCAGCGTAGGGTCGGGGACAGGGGCAAAAGAGCAGTACTTC. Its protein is CASSVGSGTGAKEQYF. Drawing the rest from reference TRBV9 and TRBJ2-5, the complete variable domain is DSGVTQTPKHLITATGQRVTLRCSPRSGDLSVYWYQQSLDQGLQFLIQYYNGEERAKGNILERFSAQQFPDLHSELNLSSLELGDSALYFCASSVGSGTGAKEQYFGPGTRLLVL.